Listed here is a single T cell receptor (beta chain). TCRdb keeps only in-frame clones here, not all; method: immunoSEQ multiplex PCR. The table lists 160,000 or so clones, around 89% of them singletons. The data belong to a study of blood T cell repertoires in COVID-19. Study-wide context: Samples of COVID-19 (acute and convalescent) were obtained from the United States, Italy and Spain.

This CDR3 contains 11 residues. From germline, CDR1 is MDHEN and CDR2 SYDVKM. Trimming removed 4 bases at V and 4 bases at J, with 4 bases between. The material sequenced was peripheral blood. The receptor was derived from a woman aged 40 to 50 with acute or convalescent COVID-19. This sequence joins TRBV28 and TRBJ1-1; D call uncertain. The chain's CDR3 is CASSWSTEAFF. The CDR3 region has the DNA TGTGCCAGCAGTTGGAGCACTGAAGCTTTCTTT.